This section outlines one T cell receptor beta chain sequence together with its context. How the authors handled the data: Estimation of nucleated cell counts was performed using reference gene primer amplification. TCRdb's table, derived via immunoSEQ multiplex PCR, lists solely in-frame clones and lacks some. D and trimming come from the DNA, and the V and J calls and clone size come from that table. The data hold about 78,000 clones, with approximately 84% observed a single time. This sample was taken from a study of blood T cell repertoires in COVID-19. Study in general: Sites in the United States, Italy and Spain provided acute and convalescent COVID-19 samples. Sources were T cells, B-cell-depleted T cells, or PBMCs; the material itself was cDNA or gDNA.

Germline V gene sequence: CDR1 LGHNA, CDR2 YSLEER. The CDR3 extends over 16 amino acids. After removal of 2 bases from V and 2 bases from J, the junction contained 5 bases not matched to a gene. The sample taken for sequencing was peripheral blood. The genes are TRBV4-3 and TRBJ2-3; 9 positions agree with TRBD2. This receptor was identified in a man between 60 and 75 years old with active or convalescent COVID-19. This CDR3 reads CASSQLAGVSTDTQYF. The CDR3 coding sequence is TGCGCCAGCAGCCAATTAGCGGGGGTCTCCACAGATACGCAGTATTTT.